A selection of T cell receptor beta chains follows, all from one sample in a study of OX40 agonist ivuxolimab in advanced cancers. Generated by immunoSEQ multiplex PCR, the TCRdb table keeps only in-frame clones and is missing some. The sample has around 38,000 clones; 75% to 90% are singletons. The material sequenced was CD4+ or CD8+ T cells sorted from blood, taken in a trial of the OX40 agonist ivuxolimab. The receptors were gathered from an adult with an advanced solid tumor such as melanoma, head and neck, liver or kidney cancer. Each CDR3 is given without its conserved first and last residue.

V: TRBV10-2
CDR3: ASCRGRADTQY

V: TRBV27
CDR3: ASSFTHYNEQF

V: TRBV7-6
CDR3: ASSSGTGYTYEQY

V: TRBV27
CDR3: ASSLGRATDTQY

V: TRBV4-1
CDR3: ASSPSEIMNTEAF

V: TRBV6-5
CDR3: ASKDGGDRGTQY

V: TRBV2
CDR3: ASSRTSGSPHEQF

V: TRBV5-1
CDR3: ASSLDPGTPYEQY

V: TRBV15
CDR3: ATSFIGVRDDEQF

V: TRBV27
CDR3: ASSSGWGAF

V: TRBV28
CDR3: ASSPGLGSEQF

V: TRBV6-1
CDR3: ASSEAGWNRDQPQH

V: TRBV18
CDR3: ASSPLGQGNTEAF

V: TRBV14
CDR3: ASSQGTYGYT

V: TRBV27
CDR3: ASSSIYSYEQY

V: TRBV15
CDR3: ATSSLFGQVYEQY

V: TRBV7-9
CDR3: ASSFPGVEAF

V: TRBV7-7
CDR3: ASSPAGGPYSGNTIY

V: TRBV5-6
CDR3: ASSPPNNEQF

V: TRBV28
CDR3: ASSLDRMEAF

V: TRBV5-6
CDR3: ASSLGKAATGELF

V: TRBV5-4
CDR3: ASGARDGSIGNTIY

V: TRBV7-9
CDR3: ASSSTGNNSPLH

V: TRBV28
CDR3: ASSDSYEQY

V: TRBV1
CDR3: TSSQDPRGRREKLF

V: TRBV2
CDR3: ASSLNRKGNIGGELF

V: TRBV10-2
CDR3: ASLTRTYEQY

V: TRBV9
CDR3: ASSAGLAGAF

V: TRBV6-6
CDR3: ASSYSGGGQPQH

V: TRBV13
CDR3: ASSPRTSGISYEQY

V: TRBV10-2
CDR3: ASRPLGGDSTDTQY

V: TRBV4-3
CDR3: ASSALKRGADTQY

V: TRBV6-4
CDR3: ASSGVQGVQPQH

V: TRBV6-5
CDR3: ASIPVLY

V: TRBV4-1
CDR3: ASSQVASGSYEQY

V: TRBV6-6
CDR3: ASSYWSNTEAF

V: TRBV27
CDR3: ASSSDGASQPQH

V: TRBV7-9
CDR3: ASSLGVARLGPGGYT

V: TRBV27
CDR3: ASSDRVGNQPQH

V: TRBV18
CDR3: ASSRAQGATNEKLF

V: TRBV7-9
CDR3: ASSLEGGGGYT

V: TRBV6-7
CDR3: ASREREEGSNEQF

V: TRBV29-1
CDR3: SVYGIGGRANYGYT

V: TRBV4-2
CDR3: ASSQERVGPDTQY

V: TRBV14
CDR3: ASSYRVKGNTEAF

V: TRBV4-1
CDR3: ASSQDGGYEKLF

V: TRBV6-1
CDR3: ASSEGTLDGYT

V: TRBV7-6
CDR3: ASSLAPTTSNKYNEQF

V: TRBV29-1
CDR3: SVTDRGGLNTEAF

V: TRBV11-2
CDR3: ASSLEKFMNTEAF

V: TRBV9
CDR3: ASSAPLEDGGPSYNEQF

V: TRBV10-3
CDR3: AISNGQDDTDTQY

V: TRBV2
CDR3: ASSRDSSTSGANVLT

V: TRBV5-1
CDR3: ASSWTSGNVEQY